What follows are 7 T cell receptor beta chains derived from one specimen sequenced in a study of CD8+ T cells in alopecia areata. cDNA reverse transcribed from extracted RNA served as the sequencing template. The method was immunoSEQ multiplex PCR; TCRdb's version includes in-frame clones alone and lacks a portion of them. The data hold 150,000 to 200,000 clones, with 65% to 75% observed a single time. The specimen was CD8+ T cells sorted from blood, collected at week 0. These receptors originate from a human donor with alopecia areata.

This clone was picked up a small number of times. This chain uses TRBV28 with TRBJ1-1, with no clear D. Germline V lookup: CDR1 MDHEN, CDR2 SYDVKM. The CDR3 spans 12 residues. The CDR3 protein is CAVRVELAEAFF. CDR3 nucleotides: TGTGCAGTCCGCGTGGAATTGGCTGAAGCTTTCTTT.

The chain carries TRBV4-1 and TRBJ2-7; no reliable D call. CDR3 length: 15 amino acids. The germline V gene has CDR1 MGHRA and CDR2 YSYEKL. V lost 4 bases and J 2 bases, leaving 15 bases between the germline ends. Written as DNA, the CDR3 is TGCGCCAGCAGCCCGCCTGGGGTAGGGACCTACGAGCAGTACTTC. Translating gives CASSPPGVGTYEQYF.

This clone was seen a handful of times. The V call is TRBV19, the J call TRBJ2-1; D gene unclear. The CDR3 spans 14 residues. The germline V and J ends were trimmed by 4 bases and 4 bases, with 11 bases remaining between them. Germline CDR1 is LNHDA and CDR2 is SQIVND (reference sequence). CDR3 DNA: TGTGCCAGTAGTAGGGCAGGACCATACAATGAGCAGTTCTTC. Translating gives CASSRAGPYNEQFF. The full variable domain, with the rest looked up from reference TRBV19 and TRBJ2-1, is DGGITQSPKYLFRKEGQNVTLSCEQNLNHDAMYWYRQDPGQGLRLIYYSQIVNDFQKGDIAEGYSVSREKKESFPLTVTSAQKNPTAFYLCASSRAGPYNEQFFGPGTRLTVL.

This rearrangement joins TRBV29-1 to TRBJ2-1; D tentatively reads TRBD1 or TRBD2 (5 bases each). The CDR3 extends over 12 amino acids. V was clipped by 4 bases and J by 6 bases, with 10 bases between them. Germline-derived CDR1 and CDR2 are SQVTM and ANQGSEA. The CDR3 spells CSVVVGTNEQFF. CDR3 nucleotide sequence: TGCAGCGTTGTTGTCGGGACCAATGAGCAGTTCTTC.

The gene calls are TRBV27 and TRBJ2-7; tentatively, D is TRBD1 or TRBD2 (5 bases each). Trimming left V 8 bases short and J 1 base short, with 21 bases between. The CDR3 spans 16 residues. The germline gives CDR1 MNHEY, CDR2 SMNVEV (reference sequence). Here the CDR3 DNA reads TGTGCCAGCGCTGGGGGTAGTCCGGCACTTTCCTACGAGCAGTACTTC. Translating gives CASAGGSPALSYEQYF.

The V call is TRBV5-6, the J call TRBJ2-3, with 11 bases matching TRBD2. The V gene's germline CDR1 is SGHDT and CDR2 YYEEEE. The CDR3 length is 18 residues. J gave up 0 bases and V 2 bases, and 8 bases lay outside the gene matches. The CDR3 DNA follows: TGTGCCAGCAGCTTTCCGGGGCTAGCGGGGGGTAGCACAGATACGCAGTATTTT. It is translated as CASSFPGLAGGSTDTQYF.

Concerning this clone: Within the sample, other DNA sequences also encode this same CDR3. This chain joins TRBV6-5 and TRBJ1-2; D gene unclear. Germline V lookup: CDR1 MNHEY, CDR2 SVGAGI. V gave up 0 bases and J gave up 4 bases, with 6 bases separating them. This CDR3 spans 13 amino acids. CDR3 sequence: CASSYSISYGYTF. Written as DNA, the CDR3 is TGTGCCAGCAGTTACTCGATCAGCTATGGCTACACCTTC.